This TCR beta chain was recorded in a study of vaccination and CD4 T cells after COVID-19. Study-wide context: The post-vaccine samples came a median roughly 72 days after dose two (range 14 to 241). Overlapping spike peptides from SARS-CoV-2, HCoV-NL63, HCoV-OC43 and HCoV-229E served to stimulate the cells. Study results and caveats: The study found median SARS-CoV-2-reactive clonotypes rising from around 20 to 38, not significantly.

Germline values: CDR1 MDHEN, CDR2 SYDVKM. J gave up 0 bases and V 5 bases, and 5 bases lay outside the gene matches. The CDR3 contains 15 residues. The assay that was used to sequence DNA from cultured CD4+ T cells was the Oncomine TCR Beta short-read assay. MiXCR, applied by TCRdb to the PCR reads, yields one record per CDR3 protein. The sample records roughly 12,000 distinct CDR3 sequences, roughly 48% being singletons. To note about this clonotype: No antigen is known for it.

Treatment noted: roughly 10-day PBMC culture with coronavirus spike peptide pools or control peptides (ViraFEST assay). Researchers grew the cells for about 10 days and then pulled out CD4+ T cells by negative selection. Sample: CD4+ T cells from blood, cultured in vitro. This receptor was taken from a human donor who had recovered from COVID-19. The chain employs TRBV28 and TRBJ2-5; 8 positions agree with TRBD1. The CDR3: CASSRTGSYQETQYF. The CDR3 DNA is TGTGCCAGCAGTCGGACAGGGAGCTACCAAGAGACCCAGTACTTC.